These T cell receptor beta chains were read from a single sample in a study of regulatory T cells in long-lasting Graves disease. MiXCR, run by TCRdb on the multiplex PCR reads, gives a single entry per CDR3 protein. The table lists roughly 450,000 distinct CDR3 sequences, roughly a quarter of them singletons. Sequenced material: peripheral blood mononuclear cells (PBMCs), taken when the disease was refractory, from a patient treated with antithyroid drugs. Receptors were obtained from a female donor with Graves disease. The CDR3 runs from the conserved cysteine through the conserved F or W. D genes are given only for firm matches. Expanded clones are given a class, and other clones once, few, many or no size at all.

j_call: TRBJ2-5; v_call: TRBV20-1; d_call: TRBD2; clone_size: many; cdr3_aa: CSARGLAGRPGETQYF; cdr3_nt: TGCAGTGCTAGAGGTTTAGCGGGACGCCCCGGAGAGACCCAGTACTTC
j_call: TRBJ2-5; v_call: TRBV10-3; d_call: .; clone_size: few; cdr3_aa: CAISAGPRGPGETQYF; cdr3_nt: TGTGCCATCAGTGCGGGCCCTAGGGGCCCGGGGGAGACCCAGTACTTC
j_call: TRBJ2-5; v_call: TRBV28; d_call: .; clone_size: many; cdr3_aa: CASSVTSRAQYF; cdr3_nt: TGTGCCAGCAGCGTGACTAGTCGGGCCCAGTACTTC
j_call: TRBJ1-3; v_call: TRBV19; d_call: .; clone_size: few; cdr3_aa: CASSDRTGNTIYF; cdr3_nt: TGTGCCTCGTCCGACAGAACTGGAAACACCATATATTTT
j_call: TRBJ2-1; v_call: TRBV25-1; d_call: TRBD2; clone_size: .; cdr3_aa: CASSDEGWGTNYNEQFF; cdr3_nt: TGTGCCAGCAGTGATGAGGGTTGGGGGACTAACTACAATGAGCAGTTCTTC
j_call: TRBJ1-1; v_call: TRBV20-1; d_call: .; clone_size: .; cdr3_aa: CSARDMTAFF; cdr3_nt: TGCAGTGCTCGTGACATGACGGCTTTCTTT
j_call: TRBJ2-5; v_call: TRBV5-5; d_call: .; clone_size: .; cdr3_aa: CASSSPLGAQETQYF; cdr3_nt: TGTGCCAGCAGCTCGCCACTCGGAGCACAAGAGACCCAGTACTTC
j_call: TRBJ1-2; v_call: TRBV12-3/TRBV12-4; d_call: .; clone_size: .; cdr3_aa: CASSPSILYGYTF; cdr3_nt: TGTGCCAGCAGCCCTAGCATACTCTATGGCTACACCTTC
j_call: TRBJ1-6; v_call: TRBV7-6; d_call: .; clone_size: few; cdr3_aa: CASSPEGIGNSPLHF; cdr3_nt: TGTGCCAGCAGCCCGGAAGGGATCGGTAATTCACCCCTCCACTTT
j_call: TRBJ1-5; v_call: TRBV7-2; d_call: .; clone_size: few; cdr3_aa: CASSLSSYSNQPQHF; cdr3_nt: TGTGCCAGCAGCTTATCTAGTTATAGCAATCAGCCCCAGCATTTT
j_call: TRBJ1-2; v_call: TRBV10-3; d_call: .; clone_size: many; cdr3_aa: CAISESWQQNYGYTF; cdr3_nt: TGTGCCATCAGTGAGTCCTGGCAACAAAACTATGGCTACACCTTC
j_call: TRBJ2-5; v_call: TRBV3-1; d_call: TRBD2; clone_size: .; cdr3_aa: CASSQDSGGRARETQYF; cdr3_nt: TGTGCCAGCAGCCAAGATTCCGGCGGGAGGGCCAGGGAGACCCAGTACTTC
j_call: TRBJ2-4; v_call: TRBV20-1; d_call: TRBD2; clone_size: many; cdr3_aa: CSASGREVRAKNIQYF; cdr3_nt: TGCAGTGCTAGTGGGCGGGAGGTCCGAGCCAAAAACATTCAGTACTTC
j_call: TRBJ1-6; v_call: TRBV10-3; d_call: .; clone_size: .; cdr3_aa: CATRRQGDSSYNSPLHF; cdr3_nt: TGTGCCACCCGCCGACAAGGGGATAGCTCCTATAATTCACCCCTCCACTTT
j_call: TRBJ2-7; v_call: TRBV7-2; d_call: TRBD1; clone_size: once; cdr3_aa: CASSPWTGIYEQYF; cdr3_nt: TGTGCCAGCAGCCCGTGGACAGGGATCTACGAGCAGTACTTC
j_call: TRBJ1-2; v_call: TRBV29-1; d_call: .; clone_size: .; cdr3_aa: CSAEGVGHYGYTF; cdr3_nt: TGCAGCGCAGAAGGGGTAGGGCACTATGGCTACACCTTC
j_call: TRBJ2-5; v_call: TRBV28; d_call: TRBD2; clone_size: many; cdr3_aa: CASNPGASGRKGKQETQYF; cdr3_nt: TGTGCCAGCAACCCCGGGGCTAGCGGGAGAAAGGGGAAACAAGAGACCCAGTACTTC
j_call: TRBJ2-7; v_call: TRBV20-1; d_call: TRBD2; clone_size: .; cdr3_aa: CSARDGLAGFYEQYF; cdr3_nt: TGCAGTGCTAGAGATGGACTAGCGGGATTCTACGAGCAGTACTTC
j_call: TRBJ2-7; v_call: TRBV12-3/TRBV12-4; d_call: TRBD1; clone_size: many; cdr3_aa: CASSRWTGLSYEQYF; cdr3_nt: TGTGCCAGCAGCCGATGGACAGGCCTATCCTACGAGCAGTACTTC
j_call: TRBJ1-1; v_call: TRBV5-1; d_call: TRBD1; clone_size: few; cdr3_aa: CASTLGGAGGGAEAFF; cdr3_nt: TGCGCCAGCACCCTAGGTGGGGCAGGGGGAGGTGCTGAAGCTTTCTTT
j_call: TRBJ2-6; v_call: TRBV7-3; d_call: .; clone_size: few; cdr3_aa: CASSILGPGASGANVLTF; cdr3_nt: TGTGCCAGCAGCATTCTTGGGCCAGGGGCATCTGGGGCCAACGTCCTGACTTTC
j_call: TRBJ2-7; v_call: TRBV12-3/TRBV12-4; d_call: TRBD2; clone_size: few; cdr3_aa: CASRKGGLADEQYF; cdr3_nt: TGTGCCAGCAGGAAAGGGGGACTAGCTGACGAGCAGTACTTC
j_call: TRBJ2-2; v_call: TRBV5-1; d_call: TRBD1; clone_size: few; cdr3_aa: CASSLDRASTGELFF; cdr3_nt: TGCGCCAGCAGCCTCGACAGGGCGAGCACCGGGGAGCTGTTTTTT
j_call: TRBJ1-1; v_call: TRBV25-1; d_call: .; clone_size: .; cdr3_aa: CASATPSELSEAFF; cdr3_nt: TGTGCCAGCGCTACTCCCTCGGAGCTGAGTGAAGCTTTCTTT
j_call: TRBJ1-4; v_call: TRBV27; d_call: .; clone_size: .; cdr3_aa: CASSSRSRDGGGKLFF; cdr3_nt: TGTGCCAGCAGCTCCCGGTCGCGGGACGGAGGTGGAAAACTGTTTTTT
j_call: TRBJ2-5; v_call: TRBV5-1; d_call: .; clone_size: few; cdr3_aa: CASSLGQPYQETQYF; cdr3_nt: TGCGCCAGCAGCTTGGGTCAGCCGTACCAAGAGACCCAGTACTTC
j_call: TRBJ1-2; v_call: TRBV7-3; d_call: .; clone_size: many; cdr3_aa: CASSYATGSHGYTF; cdr3_nt: TGTGCCAGCAGCTACGCCACCGGGTCTCATGGCTACACCTTC
j_call: TRBJ2-7; v_call: TRBV24-1; d_call: TRBD2; clone_size: .; cdr3_aa: CALHGDSGRAGEQYF; cdr3_nt: TGTGCTCTCCATGGGGATAGCGGGAGGGCCGGGGAGCAGTACTTC
j_call: TRBJ2-7; v_call: TRBV28; d_call: .; clone_size: many; cdr3_aa: CASSPRLVLGSYEQYF; cdr3_nt: TGTGCCAGCAGCCCACGGTTAGTTCTAGGGTCCTACGAGCAGTACTTC
j_call: TRBJ2-5; v_call: TRBV5-1; d_call: .; clone_size: .; cdr3_aa: CASSLAGMGVGETQYF; cdr3_nt: TGCGCCAGCAGCTTGGCCGGCATGGGAGTAGGAGAGACCCAGTACTTC
j_call: TRBJ1-2; v_call: TRBV6-5; d_call: .; clone_size: .; cdr3_aa: CASSYSPPGTGTYGYTF; cdr3_nt: TGTGCCAGCAGTTACTCGCCCCCCGGCACCGGGACCTATGGCTACACCTTC
j_call: TRBJ2-7; v_call: TRBV6-5; d_call: TRBD1; clone_size: .; cdr3_aa: CASSYSFRGLAEQYF; cdr3_nt: TGTGCCAGCAGTTACTCGTTCAGGGGGCTCGCCGAGCAGTACTTC
j_call: TRBJ2-5; v_call: TRBV13; d_call: .; clone_size: few; cdr3_aa: CASSLGREETQYF; cdr3_nt: TGTGCCAGCAGCTTAGGTCGGGAAGAGACCCAGTACTTC
j_call: TRBJ1-3; v_call: TRBV14; d_call: TRBD1; clone_size: .; cdr3_aa: CASSLGTGAGNTIYF; cdr3_nt: TGTGCCAGCAGCCTGGGGACAGGGGCCGGAAACACCATATATTTT
j_call: TRBJ1-5; v_call: TRBV19; d_call: .; clone_size: .; cdr3_aa: CASTLAGTSTTSNQPQHF; cdr3_nt: TGTGCCAGTACCCTCGCCGGGACATCTACAACTAGCAATCAGCCCCAGCATTTT
j_call: TRBJ2-7; v_call: TRBV19; d_call: TRBD1; clone_size: few; cdr3_aa: CASSILAGGDSYEQYF; cdr3_nt: TGTGCCAGTAGTATTCTGGCAGGGGGCGATTCCTACGAGCAGTACTTC
j_call: TRBJ1-2; v_call: TRBV5-6; d_call: .; clone_size: .; cdr3_aa: CASSFQGGYGYTF; cdr3_nt: TGTGCCAGCAGCTTTCAGGGCGGCTATGGCTACACCTTC
j_call: TRBJ2-5; v_call: TRBV30; d_call: .; clone_size: many; cdr3_aa: CACQQPGAFETQYF; cdr3_nt: TGTGCCTGCCAACAGCCGGGCGCCTTCGAGACCCAGTACTTC
j_call: TRBJ1-5; v_call: TRBV19; d_call: .; clone_size: .; cdr3_aa: CASSLMGGNQPQHF; cdr3_nt: TGTGCCAGTAGTCTGATGGGAGGCAATCAGCCCCAGCATTTT
j_call: TRBJ2-2; v_call: TRBV12-3/TRBV12-4; d_call: TRBD2; clone_size: .; cdr3_aa: CTSRELRGTNTGELFF; cdr3_nt: TGTACCAGCAGGGAGCTGCGGGGGACGAACACCGGGGAGCTGTTTTTT
j_call: TRBJ2-6; v_call: TRBV7-3; d_call: TRBD1; clone_size: .; cdr3_aa: CASSSQGARGANVLTF; cdr3_nt: TGTGCCAGCAGCTCTCAGGGGGCGCGGGGGGCCAACGTCCTGACTTTC
j_call: TRBJ2-3; v_call: TRBV28; d_call: .; clone_size: .; cdr3_aa: CASDYGRETDTQYF; cdr3_nt: TGTGCCAGCGATTACGGGAGAGAAACAGATACGCAGTATTTT
j_call: TRBJ1-1; v_call: TRBV7-9; d_call: .; clone_size: few; cdr3_aa: CASSLEPMNTEAFF; cdr3_nt: TGTGCCAGCAGCTTAGAACCCATGAACACTGAAGCTTTCTTT
j_call: TRBJ1-6; v_call: TRBV2; d_call: TRBD1; clone_size: many; cdr3_aa: CASTPDRGDSPLHF; cdr3_nt: TGTGCCAGCACTCCGGACAGGGGCGATTCACCCCTCCACTTT
j_call: TRBJ2-7; v_call: TRBV2; d_call: TRBD2; clone_size: many; cdr3_aa: CASRLAGGPGEQYF; cdr3_nt: TGTGCCAGCAGGCTAGCGGGAGGACCCGGCGAGCAGTACTTC